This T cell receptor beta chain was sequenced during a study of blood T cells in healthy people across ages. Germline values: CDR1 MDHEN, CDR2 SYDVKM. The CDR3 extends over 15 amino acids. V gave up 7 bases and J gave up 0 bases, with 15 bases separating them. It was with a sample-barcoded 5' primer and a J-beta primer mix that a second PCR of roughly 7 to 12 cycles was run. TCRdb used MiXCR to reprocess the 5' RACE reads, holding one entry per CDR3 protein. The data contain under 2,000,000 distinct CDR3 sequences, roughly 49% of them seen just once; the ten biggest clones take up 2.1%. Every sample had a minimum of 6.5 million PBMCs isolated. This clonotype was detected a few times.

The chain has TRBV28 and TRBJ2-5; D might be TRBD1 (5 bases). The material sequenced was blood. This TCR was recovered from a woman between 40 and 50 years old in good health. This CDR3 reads CASNSAGNNQETQYF. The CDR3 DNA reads TGTGCCAGCAACTCGGCAGGGAACAACCAAGAGACCCAGTACTTC.